The present T cell receptor (beta chain) was sequenced within a study of OX40 agonist ivuxolimab in advanced cancers. Turning to the study itself: Partial responses were observed in three patients, of whom one had hepatocellular carcinoma and two had cutaneous melanoma. Notes on the study in general: Low normalized T-cell clonal expansion also characterized some of the nonresponders. Circulating CD4+ and CD8+ T cells showed clonal expansion by week 6 at 0.1 to 3.0 mg/kg.

Using immunoSEQ multiplex PCR, the repertoire was profiled, and TCRdb retains in-frame clones only, with some absent. The repertoire consists of roughly 25,000 clones, with around 73% occurring once and the leading ten covering about 20%. Comments on this clone: Its antigen is not identified.

Trimming left V 6 bases short and J 4 bases short, with 18 bases between. Germline CDR1 and CDR2: MNHEY and SVGAGI. CDR3 size: 15 residues. V usage is TRBV6-5 and J usage is TRBJ2-5, with D tentatively TRBD2 (7 bases). Sequencing was performed on CD4+ or CD8+ T cells sorted from blood, taken in a trial of the OX40 agonist ivuxolimab. This sequence originates from an adult with an advanced solid tumor such as melanoma, head and neck, liver or kidney cancer. CDR3 coding DNA: TGTGCCAGCAGCGCCGCCGGGGAGGGGGGAGAGACCCAGTACTTC. Protein product: CASSAAGEGGETQYF.